This is a list of T cell receptor beta chains from one sample in a study of Ad26.COV2.S vaccination and SARS-CoV-2 variants. The data were produced by immunoSEQ multiplex PCR, yet TCRdb's version contains in-frame clones alone and is incomplete. This sample yields about 350,000 clones, of which 88% are seen a single time; 6.4% belongs to the top ten. Specimen: peripheral blood, collected in a trial of Ad26.COV2.S vaccine versus placebo. Receptor source: a person aged 18-60 years who received the Ad26.COV2.S COVID-19 vaccine or a placebo. The CDR3 runs from the conserved cysteine through the conserved F or W. D genes are given only for firm matches. Not every row has a clone size; where given, it reads once, few, many or a size class.

TRBJ1-1,-,few,TRBV5-1,TGCGCCAGCAGCTTGGAAGGGGGTTTGAACACTGAAGCTTTCTTT,CASSLEGGLNTEAFF
TRBJ2-7,TRBD1,-,TRBV7-9,TGTGCCAGCAGCTTCGCCGGACAGGGTCAGGGTAGATTC,CASSFAGQGQGRF
TRBJ1-4,-,-,TRBV3-1/TRBV3-2,TGTGCCAGCAGCCAAGATTACGGACGGAAAAAGTTTTTT,CASSQDYGRKKFF
TRBJ1-2,TRBD1,-,TRBV5-1,TGCGCCAGCAGCTTGGCCAAGCCAGGGGGTGGGAGAAACTATGGCTACACCTTC,CASSLAKPGGGRNYGYTF
TRBJ2-3,-,-,TRBV11-3,TGTGCCAGCAGCTTAGCGATACCACCTCACACAGATACGCAGTATTTT,CASSLAIPPHTDTQYF
TRBJ2-1,TRBD2,-,TRBV18,TGTGCCAGCTCACCCGCTCCCCCTAGCGGGGAACGTGAGCAGTTCTTC,CASSPAPPSGEREQFF
TRBJ1-1,-,-,TRBV5-1,TGCGCCAGCAGCTCACCGGGGGCACGGGGTGACACTGAAGCTTTCTTT,CASSSPGARGDTEAFF
TRBJ2-5,-,-,TRBV5-4,TGTGCCAGCAGCTTGTTGGGAGAAGAGACCCAGTACTTC,CASSLLGEETQYF
TRBJ1-6,-,-,TRBV6-2/TRBV6-3,TGTGCCAGCAGTTACTTGGGGGAAAATTCACCCCTCCACTTT,CASSYLGENSPLHF
TRBJ2-7,-,-,TRBV6-5,TGTGCCAGCAGTCCCAGGGACAACTCCTACGAGCAGTACTTC,CASSPRDNSYEQYF